These 14 T cell receptor beta chains were all obtained from the same sample, sequenced in a study of blood T cell repertoires in COVID-19 (dated by TCRdb to about 2020). Preparation of the library involved the immunoSEQ multiplex PCR assay. The table was pulled from immuneACCESS by TCRdb, which kept in-frame rearrangements only. Such tables lose some clones; where checked, under half of the loss comes from unresolved V genes, and the rest has no known cause. The sample table shows around 77,000 clones, and just over 85% are seen once. The top ten constitute 11% of the sample. Sequenced: peripheral blood. The receptors shown here come from a man aged 65-85 years with active or convalescent COVID-19.

This rearrangement joins TRBV12-3 or TRBV12-4 to TRBJ2-3; unclear D gene. V shed 3 bases and J shed 0 bases, with 4 bases lying between them. The CDR3 is 13 amino acids. In DNA, the CDR3 is TGTGCCAGCAGTTTGCGAAGCACAGATACGCAGTATTTT. Amino acid sequence: CASSLRSTDTQYF.

The chain joins TRBV30 to TRBJ1-2, with a tentative D call TRBD1 (6 bases). Germline assignment: CDR1 GTSNPN and CDR2 SVGIG (reference sequence). The CDR3 runs to 13 residues. The ends were cut back, 2 bases at V and 4 bases at J, with 11 bases in the middle. The CDR3, as DNA: TGTGCCTGGAGTATACAGGGTTTCTATGGCTACACCTTC. Protein: CAWSIQGFYGYTF.

There are a few counts of this clone. This chain links TRBV6-6 with TRBJ1-1; TRBD1 aligns across 9 bases. Germline CDR1 reads MNHNY; CDR2 reads SVGAGI (reference sequence). The J segment lost 3 bases and the V segment lost 11 bases, leaving 4 bases of the junction unmatched. This CDR3 spans 12 amino acids. CDR3 amino acids: CAGRQGDTEAFF. CDR3 nucleotides: TGTGCCGGCCGACAGGGGGACACTGAAGCTTTCTTT.

In this sample, this clone turned up once. This rearrangement joins TRBV5-1 to TRBJ2-5; no reliable D call. Germline CDR1 is SGHRS and CDR2 is YFSETQ. With 4 bases removed from V and 2 bases from J, the gap between germline ends came to 9 bases. CDR3 length: 13 residues. The CDR3 coding sequence is TGCGCCAGCAGCCTCTCCGGGCAAGAGACCCAGTACTTC. It is translated as CASSLSGQETQYF.

The chain employs TRBV18 and TRBJ2-7; the match to TRBD1 covers 8 bases. Trimming removed 2 bases from V and 1 base from J; junction bases left unmatched: 7. This CDR3 is 16 amino acids long. CDR1 is KGHSH and CDR2 is LQKENI in the germline V gene. The CDR3 protein is CASSPNRDRRSYEQYF. The CDR3 DNA reads as TGTGCCAGCTCACCAAACCGGGACAGGCGATCCTACGAGCAGTACTTC.

The genes are TRBV5-1 and TRBJ1-4, with TRBD1 matching 7 bases. The CDR3 has 15 residues. Germline values: CDR1 SGHRS, CDR2 YFSETQ. Trimming cost V 4 bases and J 1 base; bases outside gene matches: 4. The CDR3 nucleotides are TGCGCCAGCAGCCCGACAGGGTTAACTAATGAAAAACTGTTTTTT. Translating it yields CASSPTGLTNEKLFF.

The chain combines TRBV6-1 with TRBJ1-5; no definite D call. The CDR3 length is 15 residues. Germline values: CDR1 MNHNS, CDR2 SASEGT. V shed 3 bases and J shed 0 bases, with 9 bases lying between them. The CDR3 DNA reads as TGTGCCAGCAGTGACAGGCTGCTTAGCAATCAGCCCCAGCATTTT. It yields the protein CASSDRLLSNQPQHF.

This sequence joins TRBV9 and TRBJ1-2; no reliable D call. Trimming stripped 0 bases from V and 8 bases from J, with 14 bases between. Germline CDR1 reads SGDLS; CDR2 reads YYNGEE. This CDR3 spans 14 amino acids. CDR3 protein: CASSVGVGTGGYTF. The CDR3 nucleotides are TGTGCCAGCAGCGTAGGGGTGGGCACGGGGGGCTACACCTTC.

This sequence joins TRBV2 and TRBJ1-3; D unresolved. V was cut by 5 bases and J by 0 bases, with 17 bases left in between. Germline V gene data show CDR1 as SNHLY and CDR2 as FYNNEI. CDR3 size: 17 residues. CDR3: CASSLSQTRSSGNTIYF. In DNA, the CDR3 is TGTGCCAGCAGTCTAAGCCAGACTCGAAGCTCTGGAAACACCATATATTTT.

V and J are TRBV20-1 and TRBJ2-3, with 9 bases aligning to TRBD2. This CDR3 region has 15 residues. Unmatched junction bases numbered 6, after V lost 3 bases and J lost 2 bases. CDR1 and CDR2 from the germline V gene are DFQATT and SNEGSKA (reference sequence). The CDR3 loop is CSASMVAGDTDTQYF. The CDR3 bases are TGCAGTGCTAGTATGGTAGCGGGAGACACAGATACGCAGTATTTT.

V and J are TRBV10-3 and TRBJ2-5; 7 positions match TRBD1. The germline V gene encodes CDR1 ENHRY and CDR2 SYGVKD. V shed 4 bases, J shed 1 base, and the junction held 12 bases outside the gene matches. The CDR3 has 17 amino acids. The CDR3 coding sequence is TGTGCCATCAGTGGTCCGAAAGCAAACAGGGGCCAAGAGACCCAGTACTTC. This gives the protein CAISGPKANRGQETQYF.

The genes are TRBV10-3 and TRBJ2-2; 12 bases line up with TRBD1. V was pared by 6 bases and J by 7 bases, with 6 bases of the junction left unmatched. The CDR3 is made up of 15 amino acids. CDR1 is ENHRY and CDR2 is SYGVKD in the germline V gene. This CDR3 is CAISPGQGAIGELFF. DNA of the CDR3: TGTGCCATCAGCCCGGGACAGGGGGCAATCGGGGAGCTGTTTTTT.

The CDR3 spells CASSLRGQETQYF. The CDR3 DNA follows: TGTGCCAGCAGTTTAAGGGGACAAGAGACCCAGTACTTC. V gene TRBV27 combines with J gene TRBJ2-5; tentatively, D is TRBD1 (5 bases). CDR3 size: 13 residues. Looked up from germline, CDR1 is MNHEY and CDR2 is SMNVEV (reference sequence). V lost 2 bases to trimming and J lost 2 bases, with 6 bases between them.

This chain uses TRBV9 with TRBJ2-3, with TRBD1 identical over 11 bases. Trimming cost V 3 bases and J 8 bases; bases outside gene matches: 8. CDR1 is SGDLS and CDR2 is YYNGEE in the germline V gene. CDR3 size: 15 residues. The CDR3 DNA reads TGTGCCAGCAGCGGTGGGACAGGGGGAGTAGGTACGCAGTATTTT. Its protein is CASSGGTGGVGTQYF.